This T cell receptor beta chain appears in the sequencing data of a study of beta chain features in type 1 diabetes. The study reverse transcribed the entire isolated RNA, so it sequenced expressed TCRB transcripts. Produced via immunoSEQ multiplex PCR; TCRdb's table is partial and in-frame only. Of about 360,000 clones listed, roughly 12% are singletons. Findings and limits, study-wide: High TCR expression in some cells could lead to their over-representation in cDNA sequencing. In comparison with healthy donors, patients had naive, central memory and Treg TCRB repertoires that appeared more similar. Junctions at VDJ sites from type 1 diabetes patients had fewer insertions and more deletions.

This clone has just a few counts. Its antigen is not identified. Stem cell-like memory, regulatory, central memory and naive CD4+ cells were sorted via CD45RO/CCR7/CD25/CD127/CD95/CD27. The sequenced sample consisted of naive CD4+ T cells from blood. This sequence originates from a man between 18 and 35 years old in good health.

CDR3 residues: CASSQDIRGQFF. CDR3 coding DNA: TGTGCCAGCAGTCAAGACATTAGGGGGCAGTTCTTC. The V and J genes are TRBV28 and TRBJ2-1, with D possibly being TRBD1 (5 bases). The V and J ends lost 5 bases and 12 bases respectively, with 14 bases between them. This CDR3 region has 12 residues. The germline CDR1 and CDR2 sequences are MDHEN and SYDVKM.